Listed below are T cell receptor beta chains from one sample, sequenced in a study of CD8+CD57+ T cells in acquired aplastic anemia. TCRdb re-called the reads through MiXCR, storing one row per CDR3 protein. This sample yields hundreds of thousands of distinct CDR3 sequences, of which 55% to 75% are seen a single time; under 5% belongs to the top ten. The source material was sorted CD4+, CD8+, or CD8+CD57+ T cells (not recorded which) from PBMCs. Receptors were obtained from a human donor in good health, serving as a control. CDR3s include the opening cysteine and the closing phenylalanine or tryptophan. The D gene is left open where the match is weak. Clone size is shown for a subset of rows, as once, few, many or a class of expanded clone.

>many|TRBJ2-1|TRBV6-5|NA
TGTGCCAGCAGTTACATACCAGGAGGTGAGCAGTTCTTC
CASSYIPGGEQFF
>NA|TRBJ2-1|TRBV15|TRBD1
TGTGCCACCAGCAGAGATAGGACAGGTGAGCAGTTCTTC
CATSRDRTGEQFF
>NA|TRBJ2-7|TRBV12-3/TRBV12-4|NA
TGTGCCAGCAGTTTAAGGAGAACCTACGAGCAGTACTTC
CASSLRRTYEQYF
>many|TRBJ2-5|TRBV7-6|NA
TGTGCCAGCAGCCCCCGCGACGAGACCCAGTACTTC
CASSPRDETQYF
>once|TRBJ2-3|TRBV29-1|TRBD2
TGCAGCGTCAACCTAGCGGGGGGCACATATACGCAGTATTTT
CSVNLAGGTYTQYF
>NA|TRBJ2-5|TRBV7-2|NA
TGTGCCAGCAGCTTAGCGAGCTGGGGAAATCTACCGTCCCAGTACTTC
CASSLASWGNLPSQYF
>once|TRBJ2-5|TRBV7-9|NA
TGTGCCAGCCCCCAGCGCACCAGATACTATGGCTACACCCAGTACTTC
CASPQRTRYYGYTQYF
>NA|TRBJ2-1|TRBV9|NA
TGTGCCAGCAGCGTAGCACCGGGCAGCTCCTACAATGAGCAGTTCTTC
CASSVAPGSSYNEQFF
>NA|TRBJ2-5|TRBV19|NA
TGTGCCAGTACCATTGAGGGACCCCAGCCGCCCCAGTACTTC
CASTIEGPQPPQYF
>few|TRBJ2-4|TRBV11-2|NA
TGTGCCAGCAGCTTAGATCAGTACGACCTAGCCAAAAACATTCAGTACTTC
CASSLDQYDLAKNIQYF
>few|TRBJ2-5|TRBV9|NA
TGTGCCAGCAGCGCGAGCAGCAGGCAAGAGACCCAGTACTTC
CASSASSRQETQYF
>many|TRBJ1-3|TRBV9|NA
TGTGCCAGCAGCGTAAGCCCAATGTGGAACACCATATATTTT
CASSVSPMWNTIYF
>NA|TRBJ1-2|TRBV3-1|TRBD1
TGTGCCAGCAGCCCAAAGGACAGGGGGCGCCGTGTCAACACCTTC
CASSPKDRGRRVNTF
>NA|TRBJ2-1|TRBV19|TRBD1
TGTGCCAGTAATTCTAAGGGGACAGCCTCCTACAATGAGCAGTTCTTC
CASNSKGTASYNEQFF
>NA|TRBJ2-3|TRBV14|NA
TGTGCCAGCTCAACGTGGGAGTATACAGATACGCAGTATTTT
CASSTWEYTDTQYF
>once|TRBJ1-5|TRBV20-1|NA
TGCAGTGCTAGAGGACTAGGGACTCGATCCCAGCATTTT
CSARGLGTRSQHF
>NA|TRBJ2-7|TRBV9|NA
TGTGCCAGCAGCCCGCAGGGAAACGAGCAGTACTTC
CASSPQGNEQYF
>NA|TRBJ2-3|TRBV5-1|NA
TGCGCCAGCAGCACTAACTACAATGAGCAGGATACGCAGTATTTT
CASSTNYNEQDTQYF
>NA|TRBJ1-1|TRBV29-1|NA
TGCAGCGTCTACAGGGCGTACACTGAAGCTTTCTTT
CSVYRAYTEAFF
>NA|TRBJ2-7|TRBV2|TRBD1
TGTGCCAGAAGGACAGGGGGAGTTTACGAGCAGTACTTC
CARRTGGVYEQYF
>NA|TRBJ1-2|TRBV5-1|NA
TGCGCCAGCAGCATTTACTCCCTCCTCCAGAATGGCTACACCTTC
CASSIYSLLQNGYTF
>many|TRBJ2-2|TRBV4-3|NA
TGCAGCCTCTTTCGTGGGGGGCAATTGGACACCGGGGAGCTGTTTTTT
CSLFRGGQLDTGELFF
>NA|TRBJ1-2|TRBV9|NA
TGTGCCAGCAGCGTACGGGACCACCATGGCTACACCTTC
CASSVRDHHGYTF
>many|TRBJ1-3|TRBV6-5|NA
TGTGCCAGCAGTGGAAACGGCCCTTGGAACACCATATATTTT
CASSGNGPWNTIYF
>many|TRBJ2-5|TRBV12-3/TRBV12-4|TRBD1
TGTGCCAGCAGTTTAGGAGGGGGCCACTCTCAAGAGACCCAGTACTTC
CASSLGGGHSQETQYF
>few|TRBJ2-1|TRBV15|NA
TGTGCCACCAGCAGAGATTCACTGCGCACGAGCTCCTACAATGAGCAGTTCTTC
CATSRDSLRTSSYNEQFF
>NA|TRBJ2-7|TRBV7-8|NA
TGTGCCAGCAGCTTAGAACAACAGAGGGGCAACGAGCAGTACTTC
CASSLEQQRGNEQYF
>NA|TRBJ1-6|TRBV7-2|NA
TGCGCCAGCAGCCAAGACGGACCTGTGGTCTCACCCCTCCACTTT
CASSQDGPVVSPLHF
>NA|TRBJ1-5|TRBV19|NA
TGTGCCAGTAGGCTCCAACAGGGCCACCCTCCCCCGTTCTTT
CASRLQQGHPPPFF
>NA|TRBJ2-5|TRBV7-9|NA
TGTGCCAGCAGCTTGGCGTCCCCCCAACCCCTCCACTTTTTC
CASSLASPQPLHFF
>NA|TRBJ2-1|TRBV20-1|NA
TGCTCAGGGGCGGAGGGAGACTACAATGAGCAGTTCTTC
CSGAEGDYNEQFF
>NA|TRBJ1-1|TRBV5-1|NA
TGTGCCAGTAGCCCAAGGCCTGAAGCTTTCTTT
CASSPRPEAFF
>many|TRBJ1-5|TRBV4-1|NA
TGCGCCAGCAGCCAAGTTAGAGGTTACAATCAGCCCCAGCATTTT
CASSQVRGYNQPQHF
>NA|TRBJ2-7|TRBV19|NA
TGCGCCAGTAGTTTGAGGGACGGGGACTCCTACGAGCAGTACTTC
CASSLRDGDSYEQYF
>NA|TRBJ1-2|TRBV7-2|NA
TGTGCCAGCAGTTCATCAACTAATGAAAAACTGTATTTTTACACCTTC
CASSSSTNEKLYFYTF
>NA|TRBJ2-3|TRBV6-6|TRBD2
TGTGCCAGCAGTTACCGGACTAGCGGGGGTGGGAAGGTCTATACGCAGTATTTT
CASSYRTSGGGKVYTQYF
>many|TRBJ1-2|TRBV9|NA
TGTGCCAGCAGCCCCCATGGGGACTATGGCTACACCTTC
CASSPHGDYGYTF
>once|TRBJ1-4|TRBV28|NA
TGTGCCAGCAGTTTAGGCCCAGCTCATGAACAACTGTTTTTT
CASSLGPAHEQLFF
>few|TRBJ1-6|TRBV5-1|NA
TGCGCCAGCAGCTTGGTAGGAAGGAGTTCACCCCTCCACTTT
CASSLVGRSSPLHF
>NA|TRBJ2-7|TRBV2|TRBD2
TGTGCCACCGCGGGGGGGAGATCCTACAATGAGCAGTACTTC
CATAGGRSYNEQYF
>NA|TRBJ1-6|TRBV5-8|NA
TGCGCCAGCAGCTTGGGGCGGCCTTCACCCCTCCACTTT
CASSLGRPSPLHF
>once|TRBJ2-6|TRBV24-1|NA
TGTGCCACCAGTGATCCTCCCCATAGCTCTGGGGCCAACGTCCTGACTTTC
CATSDPPHSSGANVLTF
>many|TRBJ1-2|TRBV25-1|NA
TGTGCCAGCAGTGAATCCCAGGGCAGCCTCGCTGGCTACACCTTC
CASSESQGSLAGYTF
>NA|TRBJ2-7|TRBV7-9|NA
TGTGCCAGCAGCGGGGGGACACCCGGCGCATCCGAGCAGTACTTC
CASSGGTPGASEQYF
>many|TRBJ2-7|TRBV5-1|NA
TGCGCCAGCAGCCCCGAAGGGTTGGACGAGCAGTACTTC
CASSPEGLDEQYF
>many|TRBJ1-3|TRBV12-3/TRBV12-4|NA
TGTGCCAGCAGTTTTTCCGGCAGGGCGGACACCATATATTTT
CASSFSGRADTIYF
>NA|TRBJ1-2|TRBV29-1|NA
TGCAGCGTTGAAGTAGGATTCGCCGGTGGCTACACCTTC
CSVEVGFAGGYTF
>NA|TRBJ1-2|TRBV2|NA
TGTGCCAGCAGTGAGCAGGGTGCGGTCCATGGCTACACCTTC
CASSEQGAVHGYTF
>many|TRBJ1-2|TRBV4-3|NA
TGCGCCAGCAGCCAACCTTCGGGGAATCTCGCAGCTAACTATGGCTACACCTTC
CASSQPSGNLAANYGYTF